The 14 T cell receptor beta chains below were found in one sample sequenced in a study of cytomegalovirus exposure and HLA in healthy donors. Method: immunoSEQ multiplex PCR; TCRdb's copy keeps in-frame clones and lacks some. The table shows 150,000 to 200,000 clones, with around 81% occurring only once. The sequenced material came from PBMCs. These receptors originate from a man under 40 in good health and CMV-seropositive.

The chain couples TRBV9 to TRBJ2-7; maybe TRBD1 (5 bases). Trimming took off 0 bases at V and 4 bases at J, with 11 bases between the two ends. This CDR3 is built from 14 residues. CDR1 and CDR2 from the germline V gene are SGDLS and YYNGEE. The chain's CDR3 is CASSVVDAGYEQYF. In nucleotides, the CDR3 is TGTGCCAGCAGCGTAGTAGACGCAGGGTACGAGCAGTACTTC.

In this sample, this clone turned up a few times. V usage is TRBV2 and J usage is TRBJ2-7, with 9 bases that match TRBD1. CDR3 length equals 11 residues. CDR1 is SNHLY and CDR2 is FYNNEI in the germline V gene. J was trimmed by 6 bases and V by 10 bases; bases with no gene match: 4. This chain's CDR3 is CATSQGAEQYF. As DNA, the CDR3 is TGTGCCACCTCACAGGGGGCCGAGCAGTACTTC.

V is TRBV2 and J is TRBJ1-5; 10 bases fit TRBD1. With 4 bases clipped from V and 4 bases from J, the junction kept 1 base outside the gene matches. The CDR3 loop spans 14 amino acids. From germline, CDR1 is SNHLY and CDR2 FYNNEI. The CDR3 nucleotides are TGTGCCAGCAGTGGGACAGGGGGTAATCAGCCCCAGCATTTT. It translates to CASSGTGGNQPQHF.

J is TRBJ2-5 and V is TRBV6-5; D is possibly TRBD1 (6 bases). CDR1 and CDR2 (germline): MNHEY, SVGAGI. The CDR3 has 13 residues. Trimming shortened V by 8 bases and J by 2 bases, and 12 bases separated the two germline ends. This CDR3 is CASAGTPQETQYF. The CDR3 DNA follows: TGTGCCAGCGCCGGGACACCACAAGAGACCCAGTACTTC.

V is TRBV7-3 and J is TRBJ2-3; 14 bases match TRBD2. Germline V gene lookup returns CDR1 SGHTA and CDR2 FQGTGA. The CDR3 runs 14 residues. V gave up 5 bases and J gave up 6 bases; unmatched junction bases: 1. The CDR3 coding sequence is TGTGCCAGCAGCAGACTAGCGGGGGGGGATACGCAGTATTTT. Residues: CASSRLAGGDTQYF.

This chain joins TRBV9 and TRBJ2-2; D is possibly TRBD2 (5 bases). This CDR3 has 13 amino acids. The V gene's germline CDR1 is SGDLS and CDR2 YYNGEE. V was pared by 0 bases and J by 7 bases, with 7 bases between. DNA for the CDR3: TGTGCCAGCAGCGTAGATGGAGGCGGGGAGCTGTTTTTT. Protein product: CASSVDGGGELFF.

The rearrangement joins TRBV9 to TRBJ1-3, with TRBD1 matching over 8 bases. This CDR3 is 16 amino acids long. From germline, CDR1 is SGDLS and CDR2 YYNGEE. Trimming cost V 0 bases and J 8 bases; bases outside gene matches: 10. For the CDR3, the DNA is TGTGCCAGCAGCGTAGCTTCGTTAACAGGGGGGGACACCATATATTTT. Amino acid sequence: CASSVASLTGGDTIYF. Drawing the rest from reference TRBV9 and TRBJ1-3, the complete variable domain is DSGVTQTPKHLITATGQRVTLRCSPRSGDLSVYWYQQSLDQGLQFLIQYYNGEERAKGNILERFSAQQFPDLHSELNLSSLELGDSALYFCASSVASLTGGDTIYFGEGSWLTVV.

The chain employs TRBV7-9 and TRBJ1-5; 7 bases are a match to TRBD1. The junction had 5 bases not matched to a gene; V was cut back by 1 base and J by 2 bases. This CDR3 is 16 amino acids long. Germline lookup yields CDR1 SEHNR and CDR2 FQNEAQ (reference sequence). The CDR3 reads CASSLDRGDGNQPQHF. For the CDR3, the DNA is TGTGCCAGCAGCTTAGACAGGGGAGATGGCAATCAGCCCCAGCATTTT.

This chain uses TRBV15 with TRBJ2-6; D perhaps matches TRBD2 (6 bases). V lost 8 bases, J lost 0 bases, and 14 bases lay in between. The CDR3 sequence is 16 residues long. Germline CDR1 reads LNHNV; CDR2 reads YYDKDF (reference sequence). The CDR3 DNA reads TGTGCCACCGCCGGAGGGGACGACTCTGGGGCCAACGTCCTGACTTTC. Its protein product is CATAGGDDSGANVLTF.

The rearrangement uses TRBV6-5 and TRBJ2-7; 9 bases are a match to TRBD2. With V trimmed by 1 base and J by 2 bases, 3 bases remained unmatched. CDR1 is MNHEY and CDR2 is SVGAGI in the germline V gene. The CDR3 extends over 15 amino acids. The CDR3 reads CASSYWGGGAYEQYF. DNA of the CDR3: TGTGCCAGCAGTTACTGGGGCGGGGGGGCCTACGAGCAGTACTTC.

This clone was observed once. CDR3 sequence reads: CASSPPADTQYF. The CDR3 DNA reads TGCGCCAGCAGCCCCCCCGCAGATACGCAGTATTTT. This rearrangement joins TRBV5-1 to TRBJ2-3; D remains ambiguous. Trimming cost V 4 bases and J 4 bases, with 7 bases left between them. Germline V gene lookup returns CDR1 SGHRS and CDR2 YFSETQ. The length of the CDR3 is 12 residues. Full variable domain (outside the CDR3, taken from reference TRBV5-1 and TRBJ2-3): KAGVTQTPRYLIKTRGQQVTLSCSPISGHRSVSWYQQTPGQGLQFLFEYFSETQRNKGNFPGRFSGRQFSNSRSEMNVSTLELGDSALYLCASSPPADTQYFGPGTRLTVL.

The chain uses TRBV19 and TRBJ2-7; D is unresolved. The V gene's germline CDR1 is LNHDA and CDR2 SQIVND (reference sequence). CDR3 length: 13 residues. V lost 8 bases, J lost 11 bases, and 22 bases lay in between. The CDR3 region is CASSPCYVPCEYF. DNA of the CDR3: TGTGCCAGTTCCCCGTGCTACGTGCCCTGTGAGTACTTC.

The J gene is TRBJ1-2, the V gene TRBV2; 7 nucleotides align to TRBD1. The CDR3 is 14 residues long. The J segment lost 5 bases and the V segment lost 4 bases, leaving 7 bases of the junction unmatched. From germline, CDR1 is SNHLY and CDR2 FYNNEI. The CDR3 nucleotides are TGTGCCAGCAGTGTCGAGACAGGGACTTATGGCTACACCTTC. Translation: CASSVETGTYGYTF.

CDR3 sequence reads: CASSFGGGDTEAFF. As DNA, the CDR3 is TGTGCCAGCAGTTTCGGGGGAGGGGACACTGAAGCTTTCTTT. The chain is built from TRBV27 and TRBJ1-1; D may be TRBD1 (5 bases). This CDR3 has 14 residues. Germline V gene data show CDR1 as MNHEY and CDR2 as SMNVEV (reference sequence). V was clipped by 3 bases and J by 3 bases, with 11 bases between them.